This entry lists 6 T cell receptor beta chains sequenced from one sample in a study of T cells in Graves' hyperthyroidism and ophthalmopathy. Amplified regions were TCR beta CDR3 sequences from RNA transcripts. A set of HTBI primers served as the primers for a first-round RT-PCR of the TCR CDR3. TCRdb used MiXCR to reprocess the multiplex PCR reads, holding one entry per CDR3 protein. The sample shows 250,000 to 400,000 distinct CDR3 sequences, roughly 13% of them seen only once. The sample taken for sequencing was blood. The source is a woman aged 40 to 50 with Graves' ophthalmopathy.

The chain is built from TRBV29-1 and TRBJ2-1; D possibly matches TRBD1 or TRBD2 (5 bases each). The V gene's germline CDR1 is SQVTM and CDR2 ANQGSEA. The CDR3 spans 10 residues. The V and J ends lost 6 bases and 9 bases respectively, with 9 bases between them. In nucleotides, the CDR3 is TGCAGCGTGGGACGCAGTGAGCAGTTCTTC. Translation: CSVGRSEQFF.

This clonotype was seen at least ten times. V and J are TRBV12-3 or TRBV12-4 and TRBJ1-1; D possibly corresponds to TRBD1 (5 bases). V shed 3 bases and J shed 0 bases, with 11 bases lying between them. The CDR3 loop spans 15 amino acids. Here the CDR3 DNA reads TGTGCCAGCAGTTTGGCAGGGTTTATGAACACTGAAGCTTTCTTT. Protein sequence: CASSLAGFMNTEAFF.

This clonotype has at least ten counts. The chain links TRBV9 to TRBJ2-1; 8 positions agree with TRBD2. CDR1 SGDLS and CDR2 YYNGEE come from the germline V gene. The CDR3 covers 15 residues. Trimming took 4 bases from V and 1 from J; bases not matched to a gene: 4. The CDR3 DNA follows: TGTGCCAGCAGCACACTAGCGGCGTCCTACAATGAGCAGTTCTTC. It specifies CASSTLAASYNEQFF.

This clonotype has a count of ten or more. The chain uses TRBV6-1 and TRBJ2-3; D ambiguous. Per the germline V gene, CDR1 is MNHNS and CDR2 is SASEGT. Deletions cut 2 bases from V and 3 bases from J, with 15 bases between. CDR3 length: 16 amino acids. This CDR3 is CASSERAVDGTDTQYF. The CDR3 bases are TGTGCCAGCAGTGAAAGGGCTGTCGACGGAACAGATACGCAGTATTTT.

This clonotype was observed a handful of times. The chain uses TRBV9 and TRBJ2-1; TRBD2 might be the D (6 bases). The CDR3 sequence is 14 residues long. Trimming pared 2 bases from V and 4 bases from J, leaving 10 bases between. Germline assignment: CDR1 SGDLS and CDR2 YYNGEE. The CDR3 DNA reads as TGTGCCAGCAGCGTCTCCGGGAGATACAATGAGCAGTTCTTC. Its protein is CASSVSGRYNEQFF.

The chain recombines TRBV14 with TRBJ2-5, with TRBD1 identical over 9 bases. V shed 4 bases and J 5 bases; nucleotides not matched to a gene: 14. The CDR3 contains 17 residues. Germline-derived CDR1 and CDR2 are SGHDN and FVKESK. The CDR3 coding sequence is TGTGCCAGCAGCCCCGGACCTGGACAGGGGCGGGGGGAGACCCAGTACTTC. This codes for CASSPGPGQGRGETQYF.